This T cell receptor (beta chain) comes out of a study of OX40 agonist ivuxolimab in advanced cancers. Study overall: As their treatment, patients were administered ivuxolimab, an agonistic anti-OX40 (CD134) antibody.

Profiling relied on immunoSEQ multiplex PCR, and the TCRdb table lists in-frame clones only, not all of them. The data contain some 97,000 clones, around 89% of them singletons. Germline V gene sequence: CDR1 SGDLS, CDR2 YYNGEE. CDR3 length: 16 amino acids. The V gene lost 0 bases and the J gene lost 4 bases, with 14 bases spanning the gap. Overall study findings and caveats: The study found among the lowest clonal expansion in partial responders at 0.1-3.0 mg/kg.

On this clone itself: As yet, its antigen is unknown.

Patients were ineligible given autoimmune disease history or systemic immunosuppression. The sampling schedule covered blood at baseline, cycle 4 day 1, and cycle 7 day 1. This clonotype originated in an adult with an advanced solid tumor such as melanoma, head and neck, liver or kidney cancer. The genes are TRBV9 and TRBJ1-3; D ambiguous. The sequencing here drew on CD4+ or CD8+ T cells sorted from blood, taken in a trial of the OX40 agonist ivuxolimab. The CDR3 bases are TGTGCCAGCAGCGTAGATAGCGGCGCTGGAGGAAACACCATATATTTT. Amino acids: CASSVDSGAGGNTIYF.